This T cell receptor beta chain was sequenced for a study of blood T cell repertoires in COVID-19. Only in-frame clones appear in the TCRdb table, and some are missing; sequencing was by immunoSEQ multiplex PCR. There are approximately 230,000 clones in the sample; around 90% occur only once, and over 1.3% lies in the top ten. Trimming pared 6 bases from V and 4 bases from J, leaving 16 bases between. Germline V gives CDR1 SNHLY, CDR2 FYNNEI. The CDR3 runs 14 residues. This chain connects TRBV2 to TRBJ2-7; possibly TRBD1 for D (6 bases). The sequencing sample was made of peripheral blood. The source is a man older than 75 with acute or convalescent COVID-19. CDR3 bases: TGTGCCAGCAGCCTTGGCAGGGGCCCTTACGAGCAGTACTTC. Translation: CASSLGRGPYEQYF.